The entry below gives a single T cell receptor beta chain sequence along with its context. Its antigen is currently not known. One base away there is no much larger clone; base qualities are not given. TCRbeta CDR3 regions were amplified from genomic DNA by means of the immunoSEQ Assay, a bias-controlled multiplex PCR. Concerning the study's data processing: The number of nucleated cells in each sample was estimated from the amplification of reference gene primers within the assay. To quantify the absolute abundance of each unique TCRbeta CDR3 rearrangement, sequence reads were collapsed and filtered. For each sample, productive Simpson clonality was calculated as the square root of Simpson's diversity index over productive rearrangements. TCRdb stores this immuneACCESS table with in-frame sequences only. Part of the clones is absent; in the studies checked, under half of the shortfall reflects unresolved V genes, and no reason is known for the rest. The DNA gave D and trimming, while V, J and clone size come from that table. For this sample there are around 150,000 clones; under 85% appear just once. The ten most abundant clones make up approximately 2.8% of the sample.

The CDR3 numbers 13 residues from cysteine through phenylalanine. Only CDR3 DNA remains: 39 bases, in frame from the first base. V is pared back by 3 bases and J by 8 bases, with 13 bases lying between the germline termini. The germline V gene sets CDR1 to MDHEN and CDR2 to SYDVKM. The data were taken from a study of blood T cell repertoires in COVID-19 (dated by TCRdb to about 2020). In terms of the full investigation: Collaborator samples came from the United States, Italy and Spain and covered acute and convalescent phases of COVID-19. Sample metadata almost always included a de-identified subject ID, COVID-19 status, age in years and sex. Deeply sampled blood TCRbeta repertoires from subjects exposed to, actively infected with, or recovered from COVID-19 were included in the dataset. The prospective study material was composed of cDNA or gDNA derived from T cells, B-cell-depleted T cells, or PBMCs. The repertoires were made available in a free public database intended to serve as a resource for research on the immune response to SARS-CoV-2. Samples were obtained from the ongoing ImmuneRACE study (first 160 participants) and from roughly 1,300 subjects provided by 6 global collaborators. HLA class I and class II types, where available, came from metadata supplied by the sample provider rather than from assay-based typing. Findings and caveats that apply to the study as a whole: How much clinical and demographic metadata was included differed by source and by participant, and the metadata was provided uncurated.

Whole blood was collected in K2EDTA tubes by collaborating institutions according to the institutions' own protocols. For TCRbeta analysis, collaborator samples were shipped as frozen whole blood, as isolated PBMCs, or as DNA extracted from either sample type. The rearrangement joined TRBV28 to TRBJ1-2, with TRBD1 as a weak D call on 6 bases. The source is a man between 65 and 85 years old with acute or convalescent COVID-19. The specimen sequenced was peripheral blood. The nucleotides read TGTGCCAGCAGTTTGGGGCAGGGGTGGGGCTACACCTTC. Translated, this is CASSLGQGWGYTF.